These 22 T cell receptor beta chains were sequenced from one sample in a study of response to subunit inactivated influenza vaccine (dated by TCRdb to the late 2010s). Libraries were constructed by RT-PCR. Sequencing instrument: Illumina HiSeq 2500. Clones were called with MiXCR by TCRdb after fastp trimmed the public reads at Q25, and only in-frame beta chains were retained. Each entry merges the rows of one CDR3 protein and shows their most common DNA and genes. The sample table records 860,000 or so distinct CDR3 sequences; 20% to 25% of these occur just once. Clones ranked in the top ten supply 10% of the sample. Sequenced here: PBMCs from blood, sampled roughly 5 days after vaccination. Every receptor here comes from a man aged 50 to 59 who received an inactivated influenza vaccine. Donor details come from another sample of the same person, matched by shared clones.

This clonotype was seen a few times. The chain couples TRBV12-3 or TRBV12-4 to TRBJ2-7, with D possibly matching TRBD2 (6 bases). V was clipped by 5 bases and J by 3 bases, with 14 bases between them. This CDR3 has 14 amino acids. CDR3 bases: TGTGCCAGCAGTAAGTACCGGGAGTTCTACGAGCAGTACTTC. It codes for CASSKYREFYEQYF.

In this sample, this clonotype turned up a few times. The CDR3 DNA follows: TGTGCCAGCAGTTTCGCGGGTCTACAAGAGACCCAGTACTTC. Amino acid sequence: CASSFAGLQETQYF. The chain recombines TRBV27 with TRBJ2-5, with D possibly being TRBD2 (5 bases). This CDR3 region has 14 residues. V lost 3 bases to trimming and J lost 2 bases, with 10 bases between them. Germline V gene data show CDR1 as MNHEY and CDR2 as SMNVEV (reference sequence).

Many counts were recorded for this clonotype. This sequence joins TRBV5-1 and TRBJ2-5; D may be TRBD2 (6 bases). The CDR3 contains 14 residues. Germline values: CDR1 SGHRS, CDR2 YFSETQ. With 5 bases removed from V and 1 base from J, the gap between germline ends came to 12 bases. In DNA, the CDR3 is TGCGCCAGCAGTAGCGGCCAGGGCCAAGAGACCCAGTACTTC. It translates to CASSSGQGQETQYF.

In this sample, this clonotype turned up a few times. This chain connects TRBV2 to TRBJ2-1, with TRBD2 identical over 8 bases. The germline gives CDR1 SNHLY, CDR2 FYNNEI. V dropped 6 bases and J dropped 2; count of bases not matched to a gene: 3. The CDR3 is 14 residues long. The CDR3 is CASRRAGAYNEQFF. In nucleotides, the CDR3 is TGTGCCAGCAGAAGAGCGGGGGCCTACAATGAGCAGTTCTTC.

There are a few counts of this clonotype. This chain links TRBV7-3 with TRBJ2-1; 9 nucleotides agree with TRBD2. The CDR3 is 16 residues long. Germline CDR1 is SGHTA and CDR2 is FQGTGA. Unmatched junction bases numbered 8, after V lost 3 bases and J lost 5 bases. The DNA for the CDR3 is TGTGCCAGCAGCTTGGCCGGGGGACTAGCCAACAATGAGCAGTTCTTC. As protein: CASSLAGGLANNEQFF.

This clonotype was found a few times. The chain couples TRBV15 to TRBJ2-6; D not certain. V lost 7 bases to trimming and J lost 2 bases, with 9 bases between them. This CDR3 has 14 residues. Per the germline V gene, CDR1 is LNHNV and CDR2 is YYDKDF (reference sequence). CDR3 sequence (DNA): TGTGCCACCACAGGCGGTGCTGGGGCCAACGTCCTGACTTTC. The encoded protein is CATTGGAGANVLTF.

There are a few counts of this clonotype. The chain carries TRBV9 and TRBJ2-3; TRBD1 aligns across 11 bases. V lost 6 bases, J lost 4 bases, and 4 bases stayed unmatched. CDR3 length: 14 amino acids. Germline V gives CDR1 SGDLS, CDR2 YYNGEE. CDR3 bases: TGTGCCAGCAAACCGGGACAGGGGGCAGATACGCAGTATTTT. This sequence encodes CASKPGQGADTQYF.

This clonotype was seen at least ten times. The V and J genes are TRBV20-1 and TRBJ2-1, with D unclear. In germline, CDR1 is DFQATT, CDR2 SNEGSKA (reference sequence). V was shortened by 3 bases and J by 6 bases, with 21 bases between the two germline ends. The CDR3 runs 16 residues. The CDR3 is CSASPADPKSINEQFF. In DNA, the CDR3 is TGCAGTGCTAGTCCCGCCGACCCCAAATCGATCAATGAGCAGTTCTTC.

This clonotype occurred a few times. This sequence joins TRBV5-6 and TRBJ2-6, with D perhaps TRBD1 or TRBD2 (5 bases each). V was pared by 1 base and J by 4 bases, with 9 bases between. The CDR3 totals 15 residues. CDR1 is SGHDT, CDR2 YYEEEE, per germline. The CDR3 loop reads CASSLRGVGANVLTF. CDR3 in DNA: TGTGCCAGCAGCTTGAGAGGGGTCGGGGCCAACGTCCTGACTTTC.

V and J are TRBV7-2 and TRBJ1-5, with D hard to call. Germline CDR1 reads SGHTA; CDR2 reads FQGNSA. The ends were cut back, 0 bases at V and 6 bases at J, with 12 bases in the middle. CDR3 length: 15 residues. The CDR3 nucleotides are TGTGCCAGCAGCTTAGCGAAGGGAAACGGTCAGCCCCAGCATTTT. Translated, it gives CASSLAKGNGQPQHF.

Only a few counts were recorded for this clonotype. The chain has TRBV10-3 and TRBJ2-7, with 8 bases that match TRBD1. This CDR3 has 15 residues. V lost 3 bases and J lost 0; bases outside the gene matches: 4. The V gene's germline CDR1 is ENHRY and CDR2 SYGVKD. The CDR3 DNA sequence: TGTGCCATCAGTGACCGGACAGGGAACTCCTACGAGCAGTACTTC. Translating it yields CAISDRTGNSYEQYF.

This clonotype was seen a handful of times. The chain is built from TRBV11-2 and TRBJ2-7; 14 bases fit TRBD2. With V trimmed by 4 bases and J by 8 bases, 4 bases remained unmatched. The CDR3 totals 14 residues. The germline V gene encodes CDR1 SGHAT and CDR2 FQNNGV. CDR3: CASSWTSGGNQQYF. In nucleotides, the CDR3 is TGTGCCAGCAGCTGGACTAGCGGGGGGAACCAGCAGTACTTC.

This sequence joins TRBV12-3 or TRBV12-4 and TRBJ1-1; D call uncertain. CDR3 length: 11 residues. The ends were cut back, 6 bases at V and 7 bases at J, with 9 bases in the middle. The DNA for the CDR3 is TGTGCCAGCAGATCCGACCTTGAAGCTTTCTTT. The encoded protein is CASRSDLEAFF.

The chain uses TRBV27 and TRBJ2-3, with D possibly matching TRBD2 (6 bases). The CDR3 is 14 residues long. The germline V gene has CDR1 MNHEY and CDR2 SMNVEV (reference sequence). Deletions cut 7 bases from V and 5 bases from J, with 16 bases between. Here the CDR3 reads CASNLRGRGDTQYF. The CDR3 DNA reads TGTGCCAGCAACCTTCGGGGGAGAGGAGATACGCAGTATTTT.

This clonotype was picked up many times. CDR3 nucleotides: TGTGCCATCAGTGATAAGGGACAGCCCTATGGCTACACCTTC. As protein: CAISDKGQPYGYTF. The chain uses TRBV10-3 and TRBJ1-2; TRBD1 aligns across 7 bases. This CDR3 contains 14 residues. Germline values: CDR1 ENHRY, CDR2 SYGVKD. V was clipped by 3 bases and J by 4 bases; unmatched bases: 5.

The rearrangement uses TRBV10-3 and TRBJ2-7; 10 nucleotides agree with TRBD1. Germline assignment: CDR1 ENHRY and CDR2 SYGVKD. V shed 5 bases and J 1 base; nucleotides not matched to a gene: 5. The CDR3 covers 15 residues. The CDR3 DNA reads TGTGCCATCAGTTCCGGGACAGGGGCTTCCTACGAGCAGTACTTC. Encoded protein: CAISSGTGASYEQYF.

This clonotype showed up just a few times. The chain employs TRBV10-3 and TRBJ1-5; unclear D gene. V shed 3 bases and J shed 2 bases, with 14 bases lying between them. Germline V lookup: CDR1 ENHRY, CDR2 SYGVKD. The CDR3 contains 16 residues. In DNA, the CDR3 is TGTGCCATCAGTGATAAGGGAAATCTCGGCAATCAGCCCCAGCATTTT. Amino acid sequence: CAISDKGNLGNQPQHF.

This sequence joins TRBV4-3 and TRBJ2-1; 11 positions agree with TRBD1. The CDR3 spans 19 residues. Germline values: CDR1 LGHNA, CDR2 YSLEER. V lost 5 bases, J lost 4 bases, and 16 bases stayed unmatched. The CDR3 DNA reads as TGCGCCAGCAGCTATGGACAGGGGGCAAGGGGGTTAACGTACAATGAGCAGTTCTTC. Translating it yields CASSYGQGARGLTYNEQFF.

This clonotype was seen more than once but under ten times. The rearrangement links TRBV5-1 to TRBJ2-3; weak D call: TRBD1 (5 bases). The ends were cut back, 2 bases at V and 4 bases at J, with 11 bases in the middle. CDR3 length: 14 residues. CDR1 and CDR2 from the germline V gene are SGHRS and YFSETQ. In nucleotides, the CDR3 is TGCGCCAGCAGCTTAGACCCAGGGCCAGATACGCAGTATTTT. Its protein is CASSLDPGPDTQYF.

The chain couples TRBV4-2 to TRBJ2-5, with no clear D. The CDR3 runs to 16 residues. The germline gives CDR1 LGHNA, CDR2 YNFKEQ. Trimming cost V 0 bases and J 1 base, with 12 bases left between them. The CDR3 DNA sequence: TGTGCCAGCAGCCAAGATCTTTACGGCACCCAAGAGACCCAGTACTTC. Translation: CASSQDLYGTQETQYF.

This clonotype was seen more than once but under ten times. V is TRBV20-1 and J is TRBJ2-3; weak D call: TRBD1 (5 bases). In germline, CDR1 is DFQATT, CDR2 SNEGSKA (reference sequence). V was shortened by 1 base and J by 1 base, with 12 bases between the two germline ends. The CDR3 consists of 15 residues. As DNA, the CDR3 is TGCAGTGCTAGAGGGGGCTCTTCGGGCACAGATACGCAGTATTTT. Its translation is CSARGGSSGTDTQYF.

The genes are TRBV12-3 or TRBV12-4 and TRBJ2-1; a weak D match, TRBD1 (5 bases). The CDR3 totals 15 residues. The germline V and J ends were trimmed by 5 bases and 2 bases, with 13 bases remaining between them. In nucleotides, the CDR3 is TGTGCCAGCAGTAGAAAAGGGGCCCCCTACAATGAGCAGTTCTTC. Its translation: CASSRKGAPYNEQFF.